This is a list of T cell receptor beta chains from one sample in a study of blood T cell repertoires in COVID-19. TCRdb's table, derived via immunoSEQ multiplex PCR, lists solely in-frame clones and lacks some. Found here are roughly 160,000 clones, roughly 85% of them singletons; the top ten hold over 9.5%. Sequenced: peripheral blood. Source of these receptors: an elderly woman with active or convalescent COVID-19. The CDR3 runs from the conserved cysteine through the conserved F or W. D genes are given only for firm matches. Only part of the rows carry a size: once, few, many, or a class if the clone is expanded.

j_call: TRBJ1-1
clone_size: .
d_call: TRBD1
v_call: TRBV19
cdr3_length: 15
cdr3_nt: TGTGCCAGTAGTGGATCCGGGACAGATAGCCTTCGGGTGAGGTTT
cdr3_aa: CASSGSGTDSLRVRF

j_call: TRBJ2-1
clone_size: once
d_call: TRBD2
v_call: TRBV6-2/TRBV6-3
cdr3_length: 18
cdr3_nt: TGTGCCAGCAGTTATACCGGACTAGCGGGAGATCGGGACAATGAGCAGTTCTTC
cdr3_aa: CASSYTGLAGDRDNEQFF

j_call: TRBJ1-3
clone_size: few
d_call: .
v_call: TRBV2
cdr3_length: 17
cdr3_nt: TGTGCCAGCAGTGACCCCCCCCAGGGGCTGGGGGGAAACACCATATATTTT
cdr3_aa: CASSDPPQGLGGNTIYF

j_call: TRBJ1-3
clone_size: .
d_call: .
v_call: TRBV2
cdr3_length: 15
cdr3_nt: TGTGCCAGCAGTGGACAGCGCATGAGTGGAAACACCATATATTTT
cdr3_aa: CASSGQRMSGNTIYF

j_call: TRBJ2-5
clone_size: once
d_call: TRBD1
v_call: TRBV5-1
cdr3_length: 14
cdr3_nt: TGCGCCAGCAGCTGGGGGACAGGCCAAGAGACCCAGTACTTC
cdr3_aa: CASSWGTGQETQYF

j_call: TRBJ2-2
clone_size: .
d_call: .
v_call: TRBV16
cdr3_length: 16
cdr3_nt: TGTGCCAGCAGCCACCTATCTCACCTGAACACCGGGGAGCTGTTTTTT
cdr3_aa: CASSHLSHLNTGELFF

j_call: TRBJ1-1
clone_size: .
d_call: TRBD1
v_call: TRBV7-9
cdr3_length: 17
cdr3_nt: TGTGCCAGCAGCTTCAGGACAACTAGACAGGGCGACACTGAAGCTTTCTTT
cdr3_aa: CASSFRTTRQGDTEAFF

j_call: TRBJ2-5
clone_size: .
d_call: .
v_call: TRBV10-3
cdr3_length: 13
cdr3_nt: TGTGCCATCAGTGGAGGCAGCCAAGAGACCCAGTACTTC
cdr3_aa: CAISGGSQETQYF

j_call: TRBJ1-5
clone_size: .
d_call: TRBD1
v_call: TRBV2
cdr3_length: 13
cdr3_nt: TGTGCCAGCAGTACAGACAGGGGACAGCCCCAGCATTTT
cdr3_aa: CASSTDRGQPQHF

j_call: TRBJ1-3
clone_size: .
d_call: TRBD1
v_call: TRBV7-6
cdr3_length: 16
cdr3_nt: TGTGCCAGCAGCTTATCCCGGACAGGGGCTGGAAACACCATATATTTT
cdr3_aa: CASSLSRTGAGNTIYF

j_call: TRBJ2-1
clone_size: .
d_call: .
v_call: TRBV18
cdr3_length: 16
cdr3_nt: TGTGCCAGCTCAACTTCGACAAGAAGCTCCTACAATGAGCAGTTCTTC
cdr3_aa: CASSTSTRSSYNEQFF

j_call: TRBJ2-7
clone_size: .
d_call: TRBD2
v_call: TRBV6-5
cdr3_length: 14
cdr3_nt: TGTGCCAGCAGTTACAGGGGGACTAGCTCCGAGCAGTACTTC
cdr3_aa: CASSYRGTSSEQYF

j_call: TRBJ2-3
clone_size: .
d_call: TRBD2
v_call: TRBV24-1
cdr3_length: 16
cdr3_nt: TGTGCCACCAGTGAGCCGAGCGGGAGTGGCACAGATACGCAGTATTTT
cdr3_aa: CATSEPSGSGTDTQYF

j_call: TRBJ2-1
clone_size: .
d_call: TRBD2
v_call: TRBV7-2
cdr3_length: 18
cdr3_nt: TGTGCCAGCAGCTTAGTAGCGACTAGCGGGAGGTACTACAATGAGCAGTTCTTC
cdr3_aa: CASSLVATSGRYYNEQFF

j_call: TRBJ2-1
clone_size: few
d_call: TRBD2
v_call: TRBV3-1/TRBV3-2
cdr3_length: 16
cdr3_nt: TGTGCCAGCAGTCGACTAGCGGGAGGCTCTCTCAATGAGCAGTTCTTC
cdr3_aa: CASSRLAGGSLNEQFF

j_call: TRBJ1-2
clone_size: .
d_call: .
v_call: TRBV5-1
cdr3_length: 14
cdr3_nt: TGCGCCAGCAGCTTGGTCCAGGGGAACTATGGCTACACCTTC
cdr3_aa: CASSLVQGNYGYTF

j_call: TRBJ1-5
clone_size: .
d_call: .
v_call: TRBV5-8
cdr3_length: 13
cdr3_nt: TGTGCCAGCAGCTTCAGGGTATTTGAGCCCCAGCATTTT
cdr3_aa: CASSFRVFEPQHF

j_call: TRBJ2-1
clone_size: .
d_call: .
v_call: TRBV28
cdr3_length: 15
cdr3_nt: TGTGCCAGCAGTTTAGTAGCGGAACTTCACAATGAGCAGTTCTTC
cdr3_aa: CASSLVAELHNEQFF